The clone carrying this T cell receptor (beta chain) was observed once. Its specificity is not known. This sample is part of a study of T cell responses to AZD1222 COVID-19 vaccine. Findings of the study overall: Most donors were white British, females outnumbered males, and clonal diversity was possibly underestimated.

Only in-frame clones appear in the TCRdb table, and some are missing; sequencing was by immunoSEQ multiplex PCR. The table records about 160,000 clones, around nine tenths of them present only once. The sample here was peripheral blood, taken on day 0 of AZD1222 vaccination. This TCR came from an adult in good health.

CDR3 region: CASSSLQGAENEKLFF. The CDR3 region has the DNA TGTGCCAGCAGCTCTTTACAGGGGGCGGAAAATGAAAAACTGTTTTTT. The chain uses TRBV5-8 and TRBJ1-4; 9 nucleotides line up with TRBD1. V lost 3 bases to trimming and J lost 5 bases; unmatched junction nucleotides: 8. This CDR3 comprises 16 residues. CDR1 is SGHTS, CDR2 YDEGEE, per germline.